This T cell receptor (beta chain) is drawn from a study of T cell repertoires in cytomegalovirus infection. Across the study: Recently identified HLA-C-restricted CMV epitopes were among the peptides used.

Using its own MiXCR run on the reads, TCRdb lists one record per CDR3 protein. The sample holds 750,000 to 950,000 distinct CDR3 sequences, just under 30% seen once. A word on this clonotype: Its target is unknown.

The CDR3 consists of 16 residues. Germline loops: CDR1 LNHDA, CDR2 SQIVND (reference sequence). The V end lost 1 base, the J end lost 4 bases, and 16 bases lay between the germline ends. Whole-study results and caveats: The ex vivo response was dominated by HLA-C-restricted CMV-specific TCR beta clonotypes.

The origin of this receptor is a human donor in good health (CMV status not recorded). Some clones in this sample may be carry-over from other donors' samples. The genes are TRBV19 and TRBJ2-5; D possibly corresponds to TRBD2 (5 bases). Sequenced material: cultured CD8+ T cells from PBMCs, taken from culture after CMV antigen stimulation. This CDR3 is CASSIVPAVGLETQYF. In DNA form, the CDR3 reads TGTGCCAGTAGTATAGTCCCAGCGGTGGGTCTAGAGACCCAGTACTTC.